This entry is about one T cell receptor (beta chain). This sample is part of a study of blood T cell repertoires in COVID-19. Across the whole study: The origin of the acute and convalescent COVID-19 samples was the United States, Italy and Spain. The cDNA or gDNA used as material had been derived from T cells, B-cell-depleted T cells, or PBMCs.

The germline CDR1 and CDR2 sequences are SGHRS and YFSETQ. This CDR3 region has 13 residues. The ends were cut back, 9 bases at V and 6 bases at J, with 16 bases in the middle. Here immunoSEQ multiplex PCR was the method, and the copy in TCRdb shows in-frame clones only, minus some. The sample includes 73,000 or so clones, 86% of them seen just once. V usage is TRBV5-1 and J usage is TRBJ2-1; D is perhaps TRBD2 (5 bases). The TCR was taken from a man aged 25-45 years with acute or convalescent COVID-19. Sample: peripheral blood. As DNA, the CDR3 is TGCGCCACCACCAGTCTAGCTTCCAATGAGCAGTTCTTC. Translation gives CATTSLASNEQFF. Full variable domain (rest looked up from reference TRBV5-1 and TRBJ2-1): KAGVTQTPRYLIKTRGQQVTLSCSPISGHRSVSWYQQTPGQGLQFLFEYFSETQRNKGNFPGRFSGRQFSNSRSEMNVSTLELGDSALYLCATTSLASNEQFFGPGTRLTVL.